This T cell receptor beta chain was retrieved from a study of T cell responses to AZD1222 COVID-19 vaccine. As for this clone: Its specificity is unknown.

Sequenced by immunoSEQ multiplex PCR; TCRdb stores in-frame clones only, minus some. Found here are over 100,000 clones, roughly 93% of them singletons; the top ten hold around 1%. Pooled samples include second doses given at about 4 or 12 weeks. Study conclusions and caveats: Increases in Spike-specific TCR breadth and depth were seen after two AZD1222 doses.

CDR3 length: 14 residues. V dropped 5 bases and J dropped 4 bases, with 14 bases sitting between them. Germline V lookup: CDR1 LNHDA, CDR2 SQIVND (reference sequence). The chain links TRBV19 to TRBJ1-2; the D gene is possibly TRBD1 (6 bases). This sequence was found in an adult who received the AZD1222 COVID-19 vaccine. The sample was peripheral blood, taken 28 days after the second AZD1222 dose. CDR3 sequence (DNA): TGTGCCAGTAGTCTATCAGGGGACGGCTATGGCTACACCTTC. Protein: CASSLSGDGYGYTF.